What follows describes a single TCR beta chain. Its antigen remains unidentified. Generated by immunoSEQ multiplex PCR, the TCRdb table keeps only in-frame clones and is missing some. The sample lists 20,000 or so clones, approximately 88% occurring once. Germline-derived CDR1 and CDR2 are KGHSH and LQKENI. The CDR3 is 12 amino acids. Trimming stripped 3 bases from V and 5 bases from J, with 7 bases between. The record originates from a study of a mutant IDH1 vaccine in newly diagnosed glioma. Whole-study findings and limits: Changes in top peripheral clonotypes did not appear linked to pseudoprogression.

Time point given: week 47, end of study. Each dose delivered 300 ug of mutant IDH1 20-mer peptide subcutaneously with imiquimod. Each patient was administered eight vaccinations, scheduled in weeks 1, 3, 5, 7, 11, 15, 19 and 23. The sequencing used PBMCs, collected from a glioma patient whose treatment included an IDH1 peptide vaccine. This sequence joins TRBV18 and TRBJ2-5, with D unclear. This TCR came from a man aged 40-49 years with glioma. CDR3 nucleotides: TGTGCCAGCTCACCTCGTACCGAGACCCAGTACTTC. Protein product: CASSPRTETQYF.